This TCR beta chain is from a study of blood T cell repertoires in COVID-19. Study-level information: Whether acute or convalescent, the COVID-19 samples came from the United States, Italy and Spain. PBMCs, B-cell-depleted T cells, or T cells were the source of the cDNA or gDNA that made up the material.

Trimming stripped 4 bases from V and 1 base from J, with 14 bases between. The germline CDR1 and CDR2 sequences are SGHVS and FNYEAQ. The CDR3 sequence is 17 residues long. Per the authors' pipeline: Reference gene primer amplification gave estimated nucleated cell counts. Using immunoSEQ multiplex PCR, the repertoire was profiled, and TCRdb retains in-frame clones only, with some absent. V and J calls and clone size are as listed in that table; D and trimming were resolved from the DNA. Of over 100,000 clones in the sample, 65% to 85% were seen once. This clonotype originated in a woman between 65 and 79 years old with acute or convalescent COVID-19. Sequences were obtained from peripheral blood. The V call is TRBV7-6, the J call TRBJ2-6, with TRBD2 as a possible D gene (6 bases). CDR3 nucleotide sequence: TGTGCCAGCAGCTCCCAAGTGGCGGGATCTGGGGCCAACGTCCTGACTTTC. As protein: CASSSQVAGSGANVLTF. The full variable domain, in which reference TRBV7-6 and TRBJ2-6 provide the parts outside the CDR3, is GAGVSQSPRYKVTKRGQDVALRCDPISGHVSLYWYRQALGQGPEFLTYFNYEAQQDKSGLPNDRFSAERPEGSISTLTIQRTEQRDSAMYRCASSSQVAGSGANVLTFGAGSRLTVL.